This TCR beta chain stems from a study of blood T cell repertoires in COVID-19. Sequencing used immunoSEQ multiplex PCR; TCRdb keeps in-frame clones, though not all of them. The table records 110,000 to 150,000 clones, about 82% of them present only once. This clone was seen once. The TCR originated in a woman aged 40 to 50 who had recovered from COVID-19. The sample taken for sequencing was PBMCs or T cells enriched from blood (not recorded which).

This CDR3 reads CASSPRLGDEQYF. DNA of the CDR3: TGTGCCAGCAGCCCCCGACTAGGAGACGAGCAGTACTTC. This rearrangement joins TRBV21-1 to TRBJ2-7; the D call in the table, TRBD2, was not verified against the DNA. TRBV21-1 is noted as a pseudogene. The CDR3 contains 13 residues.